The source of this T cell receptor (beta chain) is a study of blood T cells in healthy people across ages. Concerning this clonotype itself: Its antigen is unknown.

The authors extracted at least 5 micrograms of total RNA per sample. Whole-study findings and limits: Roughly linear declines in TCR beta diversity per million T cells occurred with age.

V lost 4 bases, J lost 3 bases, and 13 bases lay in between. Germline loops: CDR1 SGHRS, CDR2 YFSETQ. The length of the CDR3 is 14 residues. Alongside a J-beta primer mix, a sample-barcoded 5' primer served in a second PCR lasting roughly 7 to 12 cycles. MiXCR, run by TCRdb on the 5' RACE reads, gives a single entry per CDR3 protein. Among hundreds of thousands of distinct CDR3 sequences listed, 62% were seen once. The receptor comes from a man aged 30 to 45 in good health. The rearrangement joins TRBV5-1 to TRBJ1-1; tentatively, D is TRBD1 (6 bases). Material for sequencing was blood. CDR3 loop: CASSDQGWDTEAFF. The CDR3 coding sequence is TGCGCCAGCAGCGATCAGGGGTGGGACACTGAAGCTTTCTTT.